One and the same sample provided the 2 T cell receptor beta chains below, sequenced in a study of blood T cell repertoires in COVID-19. This table comes from immunoSEQ multiplex PCR, and its TCRdb copy is limited to in-frame clones, with some not included. The profile shows about 170,000 clones, about nine tenths of them singletons. The sample consisted of PBMCs or T cells enriched from blood (not recorded which). These receptors all stem from a woman under 30 who had recovered from COVID-19.

The V and J genes are TRBV5-8 and TRBJ2-7; 15 nucleotides line up with TRBD2. Trimming took 0 bases from V and 6 from J; bases not matched to a gene: 4. The CDR3 spans 16 residues. Germline V gene lookup returns CDR1 SGHTS and CDR2 YDEGEE. CDR3 sequence reads: CASSLGTSGRAAEQYF. CDR3 in DNA: TGTGCCAGCAGCTTGGGGACTAGCGGGAGGGCCGCCGAGCAGTACTTC. The whole variable domain, remainder taken from reference TRBV5-8 and TRBJ2-7, is EAGVTQSPTHLIKTRGQQATLRCSPISGHTSVYWYQQALGLGLQFLLWYDEGEERNRGNFPPRFSGRQFPNYSSELNVNALELEDSALYLCASSLGTSGRAAEQYFGPGTRLTVT.

The rearrangement joins TRBV19 to TRBJ2-7; 9 bases map to TRBD2. The trim removed 3 bases at V and 4 bases at J, leaving 10 bases unmatched. Germline V gene sequence: CDR1 LNHDA, CDR2 SQIVND (reference sequence). The CDR3 runs 16 residues. The CDR3 here is CASSIVVRGRGYEQYF. The CDR3 nucleotides are TGTGCCAGTAGTATCGTAGTCCGCGGGAGGGGATACGAGCAGTACTTC.